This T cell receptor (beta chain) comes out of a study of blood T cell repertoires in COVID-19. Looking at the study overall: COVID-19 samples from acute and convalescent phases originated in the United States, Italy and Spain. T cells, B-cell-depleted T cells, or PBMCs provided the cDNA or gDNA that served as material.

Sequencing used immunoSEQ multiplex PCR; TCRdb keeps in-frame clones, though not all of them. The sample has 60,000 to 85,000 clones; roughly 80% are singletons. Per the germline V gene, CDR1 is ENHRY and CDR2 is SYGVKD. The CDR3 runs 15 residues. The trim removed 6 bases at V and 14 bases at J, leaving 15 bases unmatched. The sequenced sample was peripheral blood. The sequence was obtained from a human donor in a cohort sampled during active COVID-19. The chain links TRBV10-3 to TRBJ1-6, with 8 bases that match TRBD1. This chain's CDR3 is CAIRAPDRDDGTLHF. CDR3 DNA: TGTGCCATCAGAGCCCCGGACAGGGACGATGGGACCCTCCACTTT.